This record covers a single T cell receptor beta chain. The sample belongs to a study of blood T cell repertoires in COVID-19. About the study: T cells, B-cell-depleted T cells, or PBMCs provided the cDNA or gDNA that served as material.

Some clones are missing from TCRdb's copy, which holds only in-frame ones; the method was immunoSEQ multiplex PCR. This sample has 200,000 to 250,000 clones, with about 88% found just once. Per the germline V gene, CDR1 is SGDLS and CDR2 is YYNGEE. CDR3 length: 14 residues. Losses at the gene ends were 4 bases for V and 4 bases for J; bases not matched to a gene: 7. The receptor's source is a woman aged 50 to 60 with COVID-19, enrolled during active disease. The chain combines TRBV9 with TRBJ1-2; TRBD1 aligns across 7 bases. What was sequenced was peripheral blood. The DNA for the CDR3 is TGTGCCAGCAGCCGGACAGGCTCCGTCTATGGCTACACCTTC. The encoded protein is CASSRTGSVYGYTF.